This T cell receptor (beta chain) is drawn from a study of beta chain features in type 1 diabetes. There are a few counts of this clone. Since all of the isolated RNA was reverse transcribed, expressed TCRB transcripts were what got sequenced. Clones were sequenced by immunoSEQ multiplex PCR, and TCRdb holds only the in-frame ones, with some missing. Of 200,000 to 250,000 clones in the sample, 27% were seen once. Germline V CDR1 and CDR2: GTSNPN, SVGIG (reference sequence). The ends lost 3 bases at V and 5 bases at J; junction bases unmatched: 0. The CDR3 totals 15 residues. The rearrangement links TRBV30 to TRBJ2-2, with 16 nucleotides matching TRBD2. The sequenced material came from central memory CD4+ T cells from blood. The clonotype comes from a man younger than 45 in good health. The CDR3 DNA follows: TGTGCCTGGAGGGGACTAGCGGGAGGGACCGGGGAGCTGTTTTTT. Residues: CAWRGLAGGTGELFF.